These T cell receptor beta chains were read from a single sample in a study of T-cell memory formation after mild COVID-19. TCRdb called the 5' RACE reads again in MiXCR, with one record for every CDR3 protein. The repertoire holds 300,000 to 350,000 distinct CDR3 sequences, 13% to 15% seen once, with 21% in the top ten. Sample: PBMCs or a T cell subset sorted from them (not recorded which). These receptors originate from a man between 18 and 29 years old who had mild COVID-19 (a few samples of this study predate the infection). Cell type and time point are not known. CDR3s include the opening cysteine and the closing phenylalanine or tryptophan. Each record gives: clone size, V gene, J gene, D gene, CDR3 DNA, CDR3 protein. The D gene is left open where the match is weak. Some rows have no size entry. The others give once, few or many, or a class for an expanded clone.

size: many
V: TRBV4-2
J: TRBJ2-1
D: TRBD1
DNA: TGTGCCAGCAGCCGCAGCACCGGGACAGGAAACAATGAGCAGTTCTTC
CDR3: CASSRSTGTGNNEQFF

size: few
V: TRBV6-2/TRBV6-3
J: TRBJ2-3
D: TRBD1
DNA: TGTGCCAGCACCCCACAGGGGCGCACAGATACGCAGTATTTT
CDR3: CASTPQGRTDTQYF

size: few
V: TRBV5-1
J: TRBJ1-3
D: .
DNA: TGCGCCAGCAGCTTGGATAACAGCATCTCTGGAAACACCATATATTTT
CDR3: CASSLDNSISGNTIYF

size: .
V: TRBV4-3
J: TRBJ1-3
D: .
DNA: TGCGCCAGCAGCCAAGATCCCGCAAACTCTGGAAACACCATATATTTT
CDR3: CASSQDPANSGNTIYF

size: .
V: TRBV3-2
J: TRBJ1-3
D: .
DNA: TGTGCCAGCAGGGGGGACAGGCCTTGGGGAAACACCATATATTTT
CDR3: CASRGDRPWGNTIYF

size: many
V: TRBV7-2
J: TRBJ1-2
D: TRBD1
DNA: TGTGCCAGCAGCACGCAACAGGGGGTCTATGGCTACACCTTC
CDR3: CASSTQQGVYGYTF

size: many
V: TRBV27
J: TRBJ1-5
D: TRBD1
DNA: TGTGCCAGCAGTTTTGGACAGGGCAATCAGCCCCAGCATTTT
CDR3: CASSFGQGNQPQHF

size: .
V: TRBV7-9
J: TRBJ2-5
D: .
DNA: TGTGCCAGCAGCTTCCCGGGGTTCAGCGAGACCCAGTACTTC
CDR3: CASSFPGFSETQYF

size: .
V: TRBV6-5
J: TRBJ2-6
D: .
DNA: TGTGCCAGCACCAGGCTGATGACTGGGGCCAACGTCCTGACTTTC
CDR3: CASTRLMTGANVLTF

size: few
V: TRBV19
J: TRBJ2-2
D: .
DNA: TGTGCCAGTAGTCGTTTCCCGGGCCCGACCGGGGAGCTGTTTTTT
CDR3: CASSRFPGPTGELFF

size: .
V: TRBV11-2
J: TRBJ2-7
D: .
DNA: TGTGCCAGCGTAGAGACAGCAGCCTACGAGCAGTACTTC
CDR3: CASVETAAYEQYF

size: .
V: TRBV5-6
J: TRBJ2-1
D: TRBD1
DNA: TGTGCCAGCAGTTTTGCCGGGACAGGGGCTGAGCAGTTCTTC
CDR3: CASSFAGTGAEQFF

size: few
V: TRBV4-1
J: TRBJ1-3
D: .
DNA: TGCGCCAGCAGCAGACAGACGAGCTCTGGAAACACCATATATTTT
CDR3: CASSRQTSSGNTIYF

size: many
V: TRBV18
J: TRBJ1-6
D: .
DNA: TGTGCCAGCTCTGTCAGGATGGAGGCTTGGAATTCACCCCTCCACTTT
CDR3: CASSVRMEAWNSPLHF

size: many
V: TRBV27
J: TRBJ2-7
D: TRBD1
DNA: TGTGCCAGCAGCAAAACTCTTGACAGGGATAATTACGAGCAGTACTTC
CDR3: CASSKTLDRDNYEQYF

size: .
V: TRBV7-9
J: TRBJ1-4
D: .
DNA: TGTGCCAGCAGCCCCCGACCCCGGGAATCGAATGAAAAACTGTTTTTT
CDR3: CASSPRPRESNEKLFF

size: .
V: TRBV4-3
J: TRBJ2-6
D: .
DNA: TGCGCCAGCAGCCAGTTATCTGGGGCCAACGTCCTGACTTTC
CDR3: CASSQLSGANVLTF

size: .
V: TRBV5-6
J: TRBJ1-1
D: TRBD1
DNA: TGTGCCAGCAGCGCGACGACAGGGCCTGAAGCTTTCTTT
CDR3: CASSATTGPEAFF

size: few
V: TRBV2
J: TRBJ2-3
D: TRBD2
DNA: TGTGCCAGCAGACTAGCGGGGCCGCAGTATTTT
CDR3: CASRLAGPQYF

size: .
V: TRBV19
J: TRBJ1-2
D: TRBD1
DNA: TGTGCCAGTAGTTCGGAAGGACAGGGCCTTAGAAACTATGGCTACACCTTC
CDR3: CASSSEGQGLRNYGYTF

size: .
V: TRBV29-1
J: TRBJ2-7
D: TRBD1
DNA: TGCAGCGTTGAAGAGAGAGGGACAGTGAATTTGGAGCAGTACTTC
CDR3: CSVEERGTVNLEQYF

size: few
V: TRBV7-2
J: TRBJ1-5
D: TRBD1
DNA: TGTGCCAGCAGTCTTGACAGGGGGCTTAATCAGCCCCAGCATTTT
CDR3: CASSLDRGLNQPQHF

size: many
V: TRBV7-2
J: TRBJ2-3
D: TRBD2
DNA: TGTGCCAGCAGCCCCACCGGGGGGGCCACAGATACGCAGTATTTT
CDR3: CASSPTGGATDTQYF

size: many
V: TRBV7-2
J: TRBJ2-5
D: .
DNA: TGTGCCAGCAGCCCGTTCTACGGGCGAGAGACCCAGTACTTC
CDR3: CASSPFYGRETQYF

size: .
V: TRBV14
J: TRBJ2-5
D: .
DNA: TGTGCCAGCAGCCAAGATATAGGGAGCCAAGAGACCCAGTACTTC
CDR3: CASSQDIGSQETQYF

size: .
V: TRBV7-2
J: TRBJ2-1
D: .
DNA: TGTGCCAGCAGCTTAGAGGGCCTACTGGGCCGTGAGCAGTTCTTC
CDR3: CASSLEGLLGREQFF

size: .
V: TRBV12-3/TRBV12-4
J: TRBJ2-3
D: TRBD2
DNA: TGTGCCAGCAGTTCCGGGACTAGCGGGGGCCCCGATACGCAGTATTTT
CDR3: CASSSGTSGGPDTQYF

size: few
V: TRBV3-1
J: TRBJ2-5
D: .
DNA: TGTGCCAGCAGCCAGGATCTTAGCCGTGGGGTAGGAGAGACCCAGTACTTC
CDR3: CASSQDLSRGVGETQYF

size: .
V: TRBV20-1
J: TRBJ2-5
D: .
DNA: TGCAGTGCTAGTGGGGCAGGGACACAAGAGACCCAGTACTTC
CDR3: CSASGAGTQETQYF

size: .
V: TRBV4-1
J: TRBJ2-1
D: .
DNA: TGCGCCAGCAGCCAACACTATCTCAATGAGCAGTTCTTC
CDR3: CASSQHYLNEQFF

size: few
V: TRBV7-3
J: TRBJ2-1
D: .
DNA: TGTGCCAGCAGCACCACTGACAGGTCCTACAATGAGCAGTTCTTC
CDR3: CASSTTDRSYNEQFF

size: many
V: TRBV4-3
J: TRBJ1-5
D: .
DNA: TGCGCCAGCAGCCAAGGTGCGGGATGGGGCCAGCCCCAGCATTTT
CDR3: CASSQGAGWGQPQHF

size: .
V: TRBV6-2/TRBV6-3
J: TRBJ2-7
D: TRBD1
DNA: TGTGCCAGCAGTGCCCGACAGGGGGGCGAGCAGTACTTC
CDR3: CASSARQGGEQYF

size: .
V: TRBV4-2
J: TRBJ2-3
D: .
DNA: TGTGCCAGCAGCCAAGAACGACTACCTCTTAGGGGCACAGATACGCAGTATTTT
CDR3: CASSQERLPLRGTDTQYF

size: .
V: TRBV18
J: TRBJ2-3
D: .
DNA: TGTGCCACACAGAAACAGAACACAGATACGCAGTATTTT
CDR3: CATQKQNTDTQYF

size: .
V: TRBV4-2
J: TRBJ2-3
D: TRBD1
DNA: TGTGCCAGCAGCCGGGACAGGGGGCGCCCAGATACGCAGTATTTT
CDR3: CASSRDRGRPDTQYF

size: few
V: TRBV6-5
J: TRBJ1-1
D: TRBD1
DNA: TGTGCCAGCAGTTACTCTTCCGGAGGGGGCCTTGAAGCTTTCTTT
CDR3: CASSYSSGGGLEAFF

size: .
V: TRBV5-5
J: TRBJ1-5
D: .
DNA: TGTGCCAGCAGACCCGGGGGCCAGCAGCCCCAGCATTTT
CDR3: CASRPGGQQPQHF

size: .
V: TRBV4-1
J: TRBJ1-2
D: .
DNA: TGCGCCAGCAGCCGGCTTGGGGTGGCAGGGAACTATGGCTACACCTTC
CDR3: CASSRLGVAGNYGYTF

size: .
V: TRBV7-6
J: TRBJ1-2
D: .
DNA: TGTGCCAGCAGCAATATACTCAGGGGTTGGAACTATGGCTACACCTTC
CDR3: CASSNILRGWNYGYTF

size: many
V: TRBV7-2
J: TRBJ1-3
D: .
DNA: TGTGCCAGCAGCTTAGGCCCAAACACCATATATTTT
CDR3: CASSLGPNTIYF

size: .
V: TRBV7-6
J: TRBJ2-3
D: TRBD2
DNA: TGTGCCAGCAGCTTACCCCTGCGGGGGGCCAGCACAGATACGCAGTATTTT
CDR3: CASSLPLRGASTDTQYF

size: .
V: TRBV5-1
J: TRBJ2-1
D: .
DNA: TGCGCCAGCAGCTTGGATGTCGGCACGAGCTACAATGAGCAGTTCTTC
CDR3: CASSLDVGTSYNEQFF

size: few
V: TRBV2
J: TRBJ1-5
D: .
DNA: TGTGCCAGCAGTGCTCTCGACGGGACCAATCAGCCCCAGCATTTT
CDR3: CASSALDGTNQPQHF

size: .
V: TRBV7-2
J: TRBJ2-3
D: .
DNA: TGTGCCAGCAGCTTTTGGGGGGGGCTCACAGATACGCAGTATTTT
CDR3: CASSFWGGLTDTQYF

size: .
V: TRBV9
J: TRBJ1-2
D: .
DNA: TGTGCCAGCAGCGTAGATCCAGTAGCTATCTATGGCTACACCTTC
CDR3: CASSVDPVAIYGYTF

size: few
V: TRBV24-1
J: TRBJ2-3
D: .
DNA: TGTGCCACCAGTGATTTGCAGGGAAGGAAGCGGTATTTT
CDR3: CATSDLQGRKRYF

size: .
V: TRBV29-1
J: TRBJ2-5
D: TRBD2
DNA: TGCAGCGTACCGGGACTAGCGGGCCAAGAGACCCAGTACTTC
CDR3: CSVPGLAGQETQYF

size: few
V: TRBV29-1
J: TRBJ1-1
D: .
DNA: TGCAGCGTTTCTACTCCGAACACTGAAGCTTTCTTT
CDR3: CSVSTPNTEAFF

size: few
V: TRBV12-3/TRBV12-4
J: TRBJ2-2
D: .
DNA: TGTGCCAGCAGTCAAATCGGACTGTTCGGGAACACCGGGGAGCTGTTTTTT
CDR3: CASSQIGLFGNTGELFF

size: few
V: TRBV3-1
J: TRBJ2-7
D: .
DNA: TGTGCCAGCAGCCAAACGGGGAACGAGCAGTACTTC
CDR3: CASSQTGNEQYF

size: .
V: TRBV30
J: TRBJ1-4
D: TRBD1
DNA: TGTGCCTGGAGTGTAAGGGACAGGGTTGAAAAACTGTTTTTT
CDR3: CAWSVRDRVEKLFF

size: .
V: TRBV3-1
J: TRBJ1-1
D: .
DNA: TGTGCCAGCAGCCAAGACTGGGGCGGAACGGCTTTCTTT
CDR3: CASSQDWGGTAFF

size: .
V: TRBV12-3/TRBV12-4
J: TRBJ2-3
D: TRBD2
DNA: TGTGCCAGCAGTTGGGTGTTAGCGGGGGTAACAGATACGCAGTATTTT
CDR3: CASSWVLAGVTDTQYF